These 13 T cell receptor beta chains were all obtained from the same sample, sequenced in a study of human T cells and chemical hapten exposure. Indicated time point: patch test 1, 2 weeks after DPC sensitization. Treatment noted: therapeutic diphenylcyclopropenone sensitization with weekly scalp DPC. TCRdb independently ran MiXCR on the RACE reads; one entry per CDR3 protein. This table holds 300,000 to 350,000 distinct CDR3 sequences, approximately 6.3% found once. Source: whole blood, taken in connection with sensitization to the hapten diphenylcyclopropenone (DPC). The receptors here all came from a woman between 18 and 29 years old with alopecia areata. Some clones in this sample may be carry-over from other donors' samples.

The sample holds a few counts of this clonotype. The V call is TRBV7-9, the J call TRBJ2-3; tentative D call: TRBD1 (6 bases). In germline, CDR1 is SEHNR, CDR2 FQNEAQ (reference sequence). Trimming took 5 bases from V and 2 from J, leaving 17 bases between them. The CDR3 is 16 residues long. The CDR3 DNA sequence: TGTGCCAGCAGCCCCCCGGGACACCGAACCACAGATACGCAGTATTTT. It is translated as CASSPPGHRTTDTQYF.

This clonotype came up a few times. The V gene is TRBV6-5, the J gene TRBJ2-5, with D perhaps matching TRBD1 (6 bases). The CDR3 is made up of 14 amino acids. From germline, CDR1 is MNHEY and CDR2 SVGAGI. Trimming removed 2 bases from V and 7 bases from J, with 14 bases in between. CDR3 loop: CASSYGQFFGTQYF. In DNA form, the CDR3 reads TGTGCCAGCAGTTACGGACAGTTTTTCGGGACCCAGTACTTC.

This sequence joins TRBV3-1 and TRBJ1-1, with unresolved D. The length of the CDR3 is 13 residues. CDR1 and CDR2 from the germline V gene are LGHDT and YNNKEL (reference sequence). With 1 base removed from V and 4 bases from J, the gap between germline ends came to 7 bases. CDR3 DNA sequence: TGTGCCAGCAGCCAAGGGTCGCCCACTGAAGCTTTCTTT. It translates to CASSQGSPTEAFF.

The chain is built from TRBV7-2 and TRBJ1-4; maybe TRBD1 (6 bases). From germline, CDR1 is SGHTA and CDR2 FQGNSA. The CDR3 runs to 14 residues. V lost 5 bases and J 0 bases, leaving 7 bases between the germline ends. CDR3 amino acids: CASSNRATNEKLFF. CDR3 in DNA: TGTGCCAGCAGCAACAGGGCAACTAATGAAAAACTGTTTTTT. The variable domain in full, completed from reference TRBV7-2 and TRBJ1-4, reads GAGVSQSPSNKVTEKGKDVELRCDPISGHTALYWYRQSLGQGLEFLIYFQGNSAPDKSGLPSDRFSAERTGGSVSTLTIQRTQQEDSAVYLCASSNRATNEKLFFGSGTQLSVL.

Only a few counts were recorded for this clonotype. The rearrangement joins TRBV7-2 to TRBJ1-3, with 7 positions matching TRBD1. The CDR3 loop spans 14 amino acids. The germline V gene has CDR1 SGHTA and CDR2 FQGNSA. The J segment lost 4 bases and the V segment lost 4 bases, leaving 4 bases of the junction unmatched. The CDR3, as DNA: TGTGCCAGCAGCTATACAGGGGCAGGAAACACCATATATTTT. Protein: CASSYTGAGNTIYF.

This clonotype has a handful of counts. This chain joins TRBV28 and TRBJ2-7, with D maybe TRBD1 (6 bases). CDR1 is MDHEN, CDR2 SYDVKM, per germline. The CDR3 length is 14 residues. Trimming removed 7 bases at V and 0 bases at J, with 13 bases between. CDR3 DNA sequence: TGTGCCAGCAACCTGGACAGCAGCTCCTACGAGCAGTACTTC. Translated: CASNLDSSSYEQYF. The whole variable domain, remainder taken from reference TRBV28 and TRBJ2-7, is DVKVTQSSRYLVKRTGEKVFLECVQDMDHENMFWYRQDPGLGLRLIYFSYDVKMKEKGDIPEGYSVSREKKERFSLILESASTNQTSMYLCASNLDSSSYEQYFGPGTRLTVT.

This clonotype was counted many times. The chain recombines TRBV7-2 with TRBJ2-5; D unclear. Germline CDR1 is SGHTA and CDR2 is FQGNSA. Trimming removed 5 bases from V and 2 bases from J, with 9 bases in between. There are 13 residues in the CDR3. The CDR3 spells CASSITDQETQYF. The CDR3 region has the DNA TGTGCCAGCAGCATAACAGATCAAGAGACCCAGTACTTC.

The J gene is TRBJ1-3, the V gene TRBV6-1, with D unclear. Germline V gives CDR1 MNHNS, CDR2 SASEGT. The V end lost 5 bases, the J end lost 5 bases, and 10 bases lay between the germline ends. The CDR3 runs 13 residues. CDR3 sequence: CASSPDHRNTIYF. The CDR3 nucleotides are TGTGCCAGCAGTCCGGACCACCGAAACACCATATATTTT.

This chain joins TRBV11-3 and TRBJ2-1; 12 bases are a match to TRBD2. CDR3 size: 11 residues. Looked up from germline, CDR1 is SGHNT and CDR2 is YENEEA. Trimming took 8 bases from V and 13 from J; bases not matched to a gene: 3. The CDR3 sequence is CASGLAGRQFF. Written as DNA, the CDR3 is TGTGCCAGCGGACTAGCGGGGCGCCAGTTCTTC.

V gene TRBV9 combines with J gene TRBJ1-6; D not certain. Germline assignment: CDR1 SGDLS and CDR2 YYNGEE. CDR3 size: 14 residues. Trimming left V 0 bases short and J 9 bases short, with 10 bases between. The CDR3 is CASSVESLASPLHF. CDR3 in DNA: TGTGCCAGCAGCGTAGAGAGTTTAGCTTCACCCCTCCACTTT.

This clonotype was seen a handful of times. The rearrangement links TRBV29-1 to TRBJ2-4, with TRBD1 identical over 7 bases. V lost 1 base and J lost 6; bases outside the gene matches: 6. This CDR3 spans 14 amino acids. Germline V gene lookup returns CDR1 SQVTM and CDR2 ANQGSEA. The CDR3 coding sequence is TGCAGCGTTGAAGTCTCTAACAGGGGAAACATTCAGTACTTC. It specifies CSVEVSNRGNIQYF.

The table lists this clonotype with many counts. The gene calls are TRBV11-1 and TRBJ2-1, with 9 bases aligning to TRBD2. The CDR3 spans 17 residues. Germline trimming cut 5 bases from V and 4 bases from J; bases unmatched to any gene: 12. The germline CDR1 and CDR2 sequences are SGHAT and FQDESV (reference sequence). The CDR3 DNA sequence: TGTGCCAGCAGCCGAACGGGGATAGCGGGGGAATACAATGAGCAGTTCTTC. Its translation: CASSRTGIAGEYNEQFF.

This clonotype was counted many times. The genes are TRBV12-3 or TRBV12-4 and TRBJ1-3; the match to TRBD1 covers 10 bases. The V and J ends lost 7 bases and 5 bases, in that order; junction bases with no gene match: 8. The CDR3 is 15 amino acids. The CDR3 sequence is CASTTGQGGRNTIYF. The CDR3 DNA is TGTGCCAGCACCACCGGACAGGGGGGCCGAAACACCATATATTTT.